Sequencing of this TCR beta chain was carried out in a study of cytomegalovirus exposure and HLA in healthy donors. This CDR3 has 16 residues. The V and J ends lost 5 bases and 1 base, in that order; junction bases with no gene match: 8. Germline CDR1 is MNHEY and CDR2 is SMNVEV (reference sequence). Method: immunoSEQ multiplex PCR; TCRdb's copy keeps in-frame clones and lacks some. The table lists some 250,000 clones, 70% to 90% of them singletons, with around 1.2% in the top ten. The sequenced material came from PBMCs. The origin of this receptor is a woman in her twenties or thirties in good health and CMV-seropositive. V usage is TRBV27 and J usage is TRBJ2-4; 7 bases agree with TRBD2. This CDR3 is CASSPGVSGAKNIQYF. Written as DNA, the CDR3 is TGTGCCAGCAGTCCCGGGGTTAGCGGGGCCAAAAACATTCAGTACTTC.